The rows below give T cell receptor beta chains drawn from one sample of a study of blood T cell repertoires in COVID-19. Produced via immunoSEQ multiplex PCR; TCRdb's table is partial and in-frame only. The sample yields about 68,000 clones, 75% to 90% seen once. The sequenced material came from peripheral blood. The receptors were gathered from a man under 40 with acute or convalescent COVID-19. CDR3s include the opening cysteine and the closing phenylalanine or tryptophan. The D gene is left open where the match is weak. Expanded clones are given a class, and other clones once, few, many or no size at all.

d_gene: .; abundance: .; v_gene: TRBV2; j_gene: TRBJ2-3; CDR3nt: TGTGCCAGCAGTGAAGCATTCGCCAGGCCCGGAGATACGCAGTATTTT; CDR3aa: CASSEAFARPGDTQYF
d_gene: TRBD1; abundance: .; v_gene: TRBV27; j_gene: TRBJ2-7; CDR3nt: TGTGCCAGCAGTTCCGGGACAGGTCGCGAGCAGTACTTC; CDR3aa: CASSSGTGREQYF
d_gene: TRBD1; abundance: .; v_gene: TRBV5-1; j_gene: TRBJ2-5; CDR3nt: TGCGCCAGCAGTTCAGGACAGGGGGCAGAGACCCAGTACTTC; CDR3aa: CASSSGQGAETQYF
d_gene: TRBD1; abundance: .; v_gene: TRBV28; j_gene: TRBJ1-1; CDR3nt: TGTGCCAGCAGCCCCAGGACAGGGGGAACTGAAGCTTTCTTT; CDR3aa: CASSPRTGGTEAFF
d_gene: .; abundance: .; v_gene: TRBV4-1; j_gene: TRBJ1-4; CDR3nt: TGCGCCAGCAGCCAAGACGCCCCGAGAACAGGGATTAATGAAAAACTGTTTTTT; CDR3aa: CASSQDAPRTGINEKLFF
d_gene: .; abundance: .; v_gene: TRBV29-1; j_gene: TRBJ2-1; CDR3nt: TGCAGCGTTCGGCGGGGTTCCTACAATGAGCAGTTCTTC; CDR3aa: CSVRRGSYNEQFF
d_gene: .; abundance: .; v_gene: TRBV27; j_gene: TRBJ2-7; CDR3nt: TGTGCCAGCAGCCGACTCCCGGGCGAGCAGTACTTC; CDR3aa: CASSRLPGEQYF
d_gene: .; abundance: .; v_gene: TRBV11-2; j_gene: TRBJ2-5; CDR3nt: TGTGCCAGCCTCACCGCGGAGACCCAGTACTTC; CDR3aa: CASLTAETQYF
d_gene: .; abundance: .; v_gene: TRBV6-1; j_gene: TRBJ2-7; CDR3nt: TGTGCCAGCAGTGAAGGGCGGGGCTCAAACGAGCAGTACTTC; CDR3aa: CASSEGRGSNEQYF
d_gene: .; abundance: .; v_gene: TRBV4-1; j_gene: TRBJ1-4; CDR3nt: TGCGCCAGCAGCCTGGACATTGGGAATGAAAAACTGTTTTTT; CDR3aa: CASSLDIGNEKLFF
d_gene: .; abundance: .; v_gene: TRBV6-5; j_gene: TRBJ2-6; CDR3nt: TGTGCCAGCCCCCCAGGGCCGACTGGGGCCAACGTCCTGACTTTC; CDR3aa: CASPPGPTGANVLTF
d_gene: .; abundance: .; v_gene: TRBV28; j_gene: TRBJ2-7; CDR3nt: TGTGCCAGCACCCTCCTGGGAACAGGTGGTTCCTACGAGCAGTACTTC; CDR3aa: CASTLLGTGGSYEQYF
d_gene: TRBD1; abundance: .; v_gene: TRBV29-1; j_gene: TRBJ1-1; CDR3nt: TGCAGCGTAAGTCCCGGGACAGGGTTCGCTGAAGCTTTCTTT; CDR3aa: CSVSPGTGFAEAFF
d_gene: TRBD1; abundance: .; v_gene: TRBV15; j_gene: TRBJ2-3; CDR3nt: TGTGCCACCAGCAGAGATTTAACCGGGACAGGGGGCGCAGATACGCAGTATTTT; CDR3aa: CATSRDLTGTGGADTQYF
d_gene: TRBD2; abundance: .; v_gene: TRBV5-1; j_gene: TRBJ2-1; CDR3nt: TGCGCCAGCAGCTGGGGAGGGCGGGGAGGTGAGCAGTTCTTC; CDR3aa: CASSWGGRGGEQFF
d_gene: TRBD1; abundance: .; v_gene: TRBV18; j_gene: TRBJ1-1; CDR3nt: TGTGCCAGCTCACCCTTAGGACAGGCGGGAGCTTTCTTT; CDR3aa: CASSPLGQAGAFF
d_gene: TRBD1; abundance: few; v_gene: TRBV28; j_gene: TRBJ2-1; CDR3nt: TGTGCCAGCCAACAACCCGGGACAGGGGGATATGAGCAGTTCTTC; CDR3aa: CASQQPGTGGYEQFF
d_gene: .; abundance: .; v_gene: TRBV30; j_gene: TRBJ1-1; CDR3nt: TGTGCCTGGAGTACTGTCTGGGGCGCTGAAGCTTTCTTT; CDR3aa: CAWSTVWGAEAFF
d_gene: .; abundance: .; v_gene: TRBV4-3; j_gene: TRBJ1-1; CDR3nt: TGCGCCAGCAGCCCAACTGACACCGGGAACACTGAAGCTTTCTTT; CDR3aa: CASSPTDTGNTEAFF
d_gene: .; abundance: .; v_gene: TRBV6-2/TRBV6-3; j_gene: TRBJ2-5; CDR3nt: TGTGCCAGCAGTTACCGGAGCGTGGAGACCCAGTACTTC; CDR3aa: CASSYRSVETQYF
d_gene: .; abundance: .; v_gene: TRBV15; j_gene: TRBJ2-3; CDR3nt: TGTGCCACCAGCAGAGGCGCCCCCACAGATACGCAGTATTTT; CDR3aa: CATSRGAPTDTQYF
d_gene: TRBD2; abundance: .; v_gene: TRBV15; j_gene: TRBJ2-1; CDR3nt: TGTGCCACCAGCAGAGAGAGCCAGCGGGAAAGGAATGAGCAGTTCTTC; CDR3aa: CATSRESQRERNEQFF
d_gene: TRBD2; abundance: .; v_gene: TRBV3-1/TRBV3-2; j_gene: TRBJ2-2; CDR3nt: TGTGCCAGCCGCCCCGGGACTAGCGGTCGGAGGACCGGGGAGCTGTTTTTT; CDR3aa: CASRPGTSGRRTGELFF
d_gene: .; abundance: .; v_gene: TRBV28; j_gene: TRBJ1-6; CDR3nt: TGTGCCAGCAGTTTAGGAGCCATGGCACCCCTCCACTTT; CDR3aa: CASSLGAMAPLHF
d_gene: .; abundance: .; v_gene: TRBV19; j_gene: TRBJ2-5; CDR3nt: TGTGCCAGTAGTATAGGATCCCTAGCGAGAGAGACCCAGTACTTC; CDR3aa: CASSIGSLARETQYF
d_gene: TRBD1; abundance: .; v_gene: TRBV28; j_gene: TRBJ1-5; CDR3nt: TGTGCCAGCAGTACCTGGGGTCGGACAGGGGCTAATCAGCCCCAGCATTTT; CDR3aa: CASSTWGRTGANQPQHF
d_gene: .; abundance: .; v_gene: TRBV7-9; j_gene: TRBJ2-1; CDR3nt: TGTGCCAGCAGCCCCCCTGGGGCTAGCGAGGTTGAGCAGTTCTTC; CDR3aa: CASSPPGASEVEQFF
d_gene: TRBD2; abundance: .; v_gene: TRBV3-1/TRBV3-2; j_gene: TRBJ2-2; CDR3nt: TGTGCCAGCAGCCTTAGGACTAGTCGGAGAGTTACCGGGGAGCTGTTTTTT; CDR3aa: CASSLRTSRRVTGELFF
d_gene: TRBD1; abundance: .; v_gene: TRBV18; j_gene: TRBJ1-4; CDR3nt: TGTGCCAGCTCACCATATTCAGGGGGTGAAAAACTGTTTTTT; CDR3aa: CASSPYSGGEKLFF
d_gene: TRBD1; abundance: .; v_gene: TRBV28; j_gene: TRBJ2-2; CDR3nt: TGTGCCAGCAGTTTCCCGGGACAGGGGGCAAACGGGGAGCTGTTTTTT; CDR3aa: CASSFPGQGANGELFF
d_gene: TRBD1; abundance: .; v_gene: TRBV27; j_gene: TRBJ1-1; CDR3nt: TGTGCCAGCAGTCCCACAGGGGGCGCGATGAACACTGAAGCTTTCTTT; CDR3aa: CASSPTGGAMNTEAFF
d_gene: .; abundance: .; v_gene: TRBV6-1; j_gene: TRBJ1-5; CDR3nt: TGTGCCAGCAGTGAGCGACCAGGGGTAACCAATCAGCCCCAGCATTTT; CDR3aa: CASSERPGVTNQPQHF
d_gene: .; abundance: .; v_gene: TRBV5-8; j_gene: TRBJ1-1; CDR3nt: TGTGCCAGCAGCTTACGACAGAACACTGAAGCTTTCTTT; CDR3aa: CASSLRQNTEAFF
d_gene: .; abundance: .; v_gene: TRBV19; j_gene: TRBJ2-1; CDR3nt: TGTGCCAGTAGCCCGATGTATGAGACTCGATACAATGAGCAGTTCTTC; CDR3aa: CASSPMYETRYNEQFF
d_gene: TRBD1; abundance: .; v_gene: TRBV28; j_gene: TRBJ1-1; CDR3nt: TGTGCCAGCACCCCAATCCTGGACAGGGCTGACACTGAAGCTTTCTTT; CDR3aa: CASTPILDRADTEAFF
d_gene: TRBD1; abundance: .; v_gene: TRBV18; j_gene: TRBJ2-7; CDR3nt: TGTGCCAGCTCACCCGGGACAGTGTCCTACGAGCAGTACTTC; CDR3aa: CASSPGTVSYEQYF
d_gene: .; abundance: few; v_gene: TRBV3-1/TRBV3-2; j_gene: TRBJ2-1; CDR3nt: TGTGCCAGCAGCCCCTTGGAGGCCTACAATGAGCAGTTCTTC; CDR3aa: CASSPLEAYNEQFF
d_gene: TRBD1; abundance: few; v_gene: TRBV13; j_gene: TRBJ1-5; CDR3nt: TGTGCCAGCAGCTTAGCAAAGGGACAGCGAAATCAGCCCCAGCATTTT; CDR3aa: CASSLAKGQRNQPQHF
d_gene: TRBD2; abundance: once; v_gene: TRBV6-5; j_gene: TRBJ2-1; CDR3nt: TGTGCCAGCAGTTACGGGCCTAGCGGGAGTGGTGAGCAGTTCTTC; CDR3aa: CASSYGPSGSGEQFF
d_gene: TRBD1; abundance: .; v_gene: TRBV15; j_gene: TRBJ1-4; CDR3nt: TGTGCCACCGGCCCGGGACAGGGTAGGGAAAAACTGTTTTTT; CDR3aa: CATGPGQGREKLFF
d_gene: .; abundance: .; v_gene: TRBV28; j_gene: TRBJ1-2; CDR3nt: TGTGCCAGCAGTTTCCCGGGGGGGGGCTACACCTTC; CDR3aa: CASSFPGGGYTF
d_gene: TRBD1; abundance: .; v_gene: TRBV6-1; j_gene: TRBJ2-1; CDR3nt: TGTGCCAGCAGTGTTCTACCGGGACAGGGCTACAATGAGCAGTTCTTC; CDR3aa: CASSVLPGQGYNEQFF
d_gene: TRBD2; abundance: .; v_gene: TRBV5-5; j_gene: TRBJ2-7; CDR3nt: TGTGCCAGCAGCTTGACTAGCGGCCTCGGCGAGCAGTACTTC; CDR3aa: CASSLTSGLGEQYF
d_gene: TRBD1; abundance: .; v_gene: TRBV28; j_gene: TRBJ1-4; CDR3nt: TGTGCCAGCAGTCCTTCGACAGGGGCTAATGAAAAACTGTTTTTT; CDR3aa: CASSPSTGANEKLFF
d_gene: .; abundance: few; v_gene: TRBV5-1; j_gene: TRBJ2-1; CDR3nt: TGCGCCAGCAGCTTTGCACAGAACAATGAGCAGTTCTTC; CDR3aa: CASSFAQNNEQFF